The rows below give T cell receptor beta chains drawn from one sample of a study of molecular identifiers for immune sequencing clone quantification. TCRdb itself ran the PCR reads through MiXCR, one entry per CDR3 protein. The profile shows some 680,000 distinct CDR3 sequences, roughly 27% of them singletons. The sequenced material came from naive CD8+ T cells from blood, with Jurkat cell RNA spiked in. The receptors shown here come from a human donor in good health. Some libraries in this study had Jurkat cell RNA spiked in. Each CDR3 is given with its conserved first and last residue. Each record gives: clone size, V gene, J gene, D gene, CDR3 DNA, CDR3 protein. A D gene is named only where the DNA matches it firmly. Clone size is stated in some rows and not others, as once, few, many or a class when expanded.

clone_size: few
v_call: TRBV18
j_call: TRBJ2-3
d_call: .
cdr3_nt: TGTGCCAGGAACACCCCCCGAGTACTCACCTGCACAGATACGCAGTATTTT
cdr3_aa: CARNTPRVLTCTDTQYF

clone_size: .
v_call: TRBV27
j_call: TRBJ2-3
d_call: .
cdr3_nt: TGTGCCAGCAGTTTACCAGGACTCGCCGCGGCGGGATTTGCAGATACGCAGTATTTT
cdr3_aa: CASSLPGLAAAGFADTQYF

clone_size: .
v_call: TRBV12-3/TRBV12-4
j_call: TRBJ1-6
d_call: .
cdr3_nt: TGTGCCAGCAGTTCTCCACTTGGAGGGTGGACCCTCCACTTT
cdr3_aa: CASSSPLGGWTLHF

clone_size: few
v_call: TRBV5-1
j_call: TRBJ2-3
d_call: TRBD1
cdr3_nt: TGCGCCAGCAGCTTGGGGCTGGGACAGAACACAGATACGCAGTATTTT
cdr3_aa: CASSLGLGQNTDTQYF

clone_size: many
v_call: TRBV28
j_call: TRBJ2-5
d_call: .
cdr3_nt: TGTGCCAGCAGTTTTGACAGGCTCCAAGAGACCCAGTACTTC
cdr3_aa: CASSFDRLQETQYF

clone_size: few
v_call: TRBV18
j_call: TRBJ2-1
d_call: TRBD2
cdr3_nt: TGTGCCAGCTCAACCGGGACTAGCGGGAGAAATGAGCAGTTCTTC
cdr3_aa: CASSTGTSGRNEQFF

clone_size: .
v_call: TRBV27
j_call: TRBJ2-1
d_call: TRBD1
cdr3_nt: TGTGCCAGCAGTCCGGGACAGGGAAGAGTCTTTGTATATGAGCAGTTCTTC
cdr3_aa: CASSPGQGRVFVYEQFF

clone_size: few
v_call: TRBV5-6
j_call: TRBJ2-5
d_call: TRBD2
cdr3_nt: TGTGCCAGCAGCACCCGACCGACTAGCGGACAAGAGACCCAGTACTTC
cdr3_aa: CASSTRPTSGQETQYF

clone_size: .
v_call: TRBV6-6
j_call: TRBJ2-3
d_call: .
cdr3_nt: TGTGCCAGCAACATATCTTACAGAGATACGCAGTATTTT
cdr3_aa: CASNISYRDTQYF

clone_size: many
v_call: TRBV5-6
j_call: TRBJ2-7
d_call: TRBD1
cdr3_nt: TGTGCCAGCAGCCTGGGACAGTCACTCTACGAGCAGTACTTC
cdr3_aa: CASSLGQSLYEQYF

clone_size: .
v_call: TRBV28
j_call: TRBJ2-7
d_call: .
cdr3_nt: TGTGCCATCAGTTTAAACAGCTACGAGCAGTACTTC
cdr3_aa: CAISLNSYEQYF

clone_size: .
v_call: TRBV12-3/TRBV12-4
j_call: TRBJ2-1
d_call: TRBD2
cdr3_nt: TGTGCCAGCAGTTCCGGCGGGAGGGCCGGGAATGAGCAGTTCTTC
cdr3_aa: CASSSGGRAGNEQFF

clone_size: .
v_call: TRBV7-9
j_call: TRBJ2-2
d_call: .
cdr3_nt: TGTGCCAGCAGCTTTTTAGGAGTTGGTGGGCAGGCCGGCACCGGGGAGCTGTTTTTT
cdr3_aa: CASSFLGVGGQAGTGELFF

clone_size: many
v_call: TRBV30
j_call: TRBJ2-6
d_call: .
cdr3_nt: TGTGCCTGGAGTGCATTAGGACTTCTCTCTGGGGCCAACGTCCTGACTTTC
cdr3_aa: CAWSALGLLSGANVLTF

clone_size: .
v_call: TRBV13
j_call: TRBJ2-1
d_call: .
cdr3_nt: TGTGCCAGCAGCGTCGAAGGACAGCACAATGAGCAGTTCTTC
cdr3_aa: CASSVEGQHNEQFF

clone_size: .
v_call: TRBV24-1
j_call: TRBJ2-1
d_call: TRBD2
cdr3_nt: TGTGCCACCAGTGATCCGGTAAATTTGGGGACTAGCGGAAAGCAGTTCTTC
cdr3_aa: CATSDPVNLGTSGKQFF

clone_size: many
v_call: TRBV6-2/TRBV6-3
j_call: TRBJ1-1
d_call: .
cdr3_nt: TGTGCCAGCAGCCGGGACCAGGCTTTCACTGAAGCTTTCTTT
cdr3_aa: CASSRDQAFTEAFF

clone_size: few
v_call: TRBV13
j_call: TRBJ2-3
d_call: .
cdr3_nt: TGTGCCAGCAGCTCGGACACCCAAAGCACAGATACGCAGTATTTT
cdr3_aa: CASSSDTQSTDTQYF

clone_size: many
v_call: TRBV19
j_call: TRBJ2-7
d_call: .
cdr3_nt: TGTGCCAGTAGTATAATCCCGGGTTCCTACGAGCAGTACTTC
cdr3_aa: CASSIIPGSYEQYF

clone_size: few
v_call: TRBV27
j_call: TRBJ1-1
d_call: .
cdr3_nt: TGTGCCAGCAGTTTTGCTGAGTCCACTGAAGCTTTCTTT
cdr3_aa: CASSFAESTEAFF

clone_size: many
v_call: TRBV6-5
j_call: TRBJ2-1
d_call: .
cdr3_nt: TGTGCCAGCAGTCTCTCCGGGGGTAACTACAATGAGCAGTTCTTC
cdr3_aa: CASSLSGGNYNEQFF

clone_size: .
v_call: TRBV5-5
j_call: TRBJ1-3
d_call: .
cdr3_nt: TGTGCCAGCAGCTTGGCATTTTCTATGGGGCCTGGAAACACCATATATTTT
cdr3_aa: CASSLAFSMGPGNTIYF

clone_size: few
v_call: TRBV14
j_call: TRBJ2-1
d_call: TRBD2
cdr3_nt: TGTGCCAGCAGCCGCCCGGGACTAGCGAACAATGAGCAGTTCTTC
cdr3_aa: CASSRPGLANNEQFF